This record looks at one TCR beta chain sequence and its context. The antigen is undetermined. With the Oncomine TCR Beta short-read assay, DNA from cultured CD4+ T cells was sequenced. TCRdb re-called the PCR reads through MiXCR, storing one row per CDR3 protein. The sample consists of about 5,200 distinct CDR3 sequences, 25% of them appearing once. Documented treatment: roughly 11-day PBMC culture with coronavirus spike peptide pools or control peptides (ViraFEST assay). These data are taken from a study of vaccination and CD4 T cells after COVID-19. Germline CDR1 is SGHNT and CDR2 is YYREEE (reference sequence). CDR3 size: 12 residues. Deletions cut 3 bases from V and 2 bases from J, with 4 bases between.

Sequencing was performed on CD4+ T cells from blood, cultured in vitro, taken after SARS-CoV-2 vaccination. The source of this sequence is a human donor who had recovered from COVID-19. The rearrangement uses TRBV5-4 and TRBJ2-3, with D unclear. The CDR3 DNA reads as TGTGCCAGCAGCTCCCCCACAGATACGCAGTATTTT. This codes for CASSSPTDTQYF.